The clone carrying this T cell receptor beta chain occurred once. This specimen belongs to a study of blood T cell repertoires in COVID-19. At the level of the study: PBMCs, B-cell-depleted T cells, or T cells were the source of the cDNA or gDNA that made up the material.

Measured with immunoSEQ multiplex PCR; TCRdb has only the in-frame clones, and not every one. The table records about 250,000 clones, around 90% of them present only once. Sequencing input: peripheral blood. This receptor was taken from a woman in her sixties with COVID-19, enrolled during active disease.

This CDR3 is CASSLSRVPTYEQYF. In DNA form, the CDR3 reads TGTGCCAGCAGCTTATCCCGGGTTCCAACCTACGAGCAGTACTTC. This chain connects TRBV5-6 to TRBJ2-7; D is uncertain. The CDR3 spans 15 residues. Trimming shortened V by 2 bases and J by 2 bases, and 14 bases separated the two germline ends. Germline V gene lookup returns CDR1 SGHDT and CDR2 YYEEEE.